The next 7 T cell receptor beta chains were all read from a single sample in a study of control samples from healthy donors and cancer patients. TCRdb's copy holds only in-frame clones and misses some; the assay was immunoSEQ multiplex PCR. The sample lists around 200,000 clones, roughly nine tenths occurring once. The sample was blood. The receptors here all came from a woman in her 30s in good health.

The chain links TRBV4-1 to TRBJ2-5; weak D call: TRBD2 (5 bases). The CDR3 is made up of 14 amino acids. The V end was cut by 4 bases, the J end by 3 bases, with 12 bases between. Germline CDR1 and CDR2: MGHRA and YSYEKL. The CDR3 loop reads CASSPTISEETQYF. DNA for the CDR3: TGCGCCAGCAGCCCGACTATCTCAGAAGAGACCCAGTACTTC.

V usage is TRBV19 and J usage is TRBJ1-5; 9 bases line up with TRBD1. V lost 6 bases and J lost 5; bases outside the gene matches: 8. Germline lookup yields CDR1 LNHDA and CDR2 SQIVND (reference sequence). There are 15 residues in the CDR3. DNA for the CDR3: TGTGCCAGTAGGTCCGGACAGGGGTTCGATCAGCCCCAGCATTTT. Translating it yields CASRSGQGFDQPQHF.

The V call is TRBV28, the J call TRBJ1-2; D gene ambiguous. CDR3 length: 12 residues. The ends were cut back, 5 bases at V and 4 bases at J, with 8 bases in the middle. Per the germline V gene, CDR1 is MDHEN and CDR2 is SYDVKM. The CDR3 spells CASSRTVYGYTF. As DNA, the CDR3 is TGTGCCAGCAGTCGGACGGTCTATGGCTACACCTTC.

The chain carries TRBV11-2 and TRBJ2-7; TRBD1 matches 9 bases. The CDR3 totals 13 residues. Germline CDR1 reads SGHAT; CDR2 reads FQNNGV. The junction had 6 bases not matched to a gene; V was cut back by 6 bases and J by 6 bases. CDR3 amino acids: CASRPGQGIEQYF. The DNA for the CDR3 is TGTGCCAGCAGACCGGGACAGGGCATCGAGCAGTACTTC.

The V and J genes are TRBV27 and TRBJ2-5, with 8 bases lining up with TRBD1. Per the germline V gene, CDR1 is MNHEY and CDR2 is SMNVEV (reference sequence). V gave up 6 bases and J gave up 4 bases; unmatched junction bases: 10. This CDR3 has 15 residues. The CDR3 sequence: CASSPGTGGRETQYF. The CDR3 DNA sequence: TGTGCCAGCAGCCCCGGGACAGGTGGGAGAGAGACCCAGTACTTC.

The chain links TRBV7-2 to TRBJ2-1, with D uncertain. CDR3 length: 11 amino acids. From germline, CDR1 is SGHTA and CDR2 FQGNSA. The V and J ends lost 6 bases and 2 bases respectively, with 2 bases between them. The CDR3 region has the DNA TGTGCCAGCAGTACCTACAATGAGCAGTTCTTC. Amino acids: CASSTYNEQFF.

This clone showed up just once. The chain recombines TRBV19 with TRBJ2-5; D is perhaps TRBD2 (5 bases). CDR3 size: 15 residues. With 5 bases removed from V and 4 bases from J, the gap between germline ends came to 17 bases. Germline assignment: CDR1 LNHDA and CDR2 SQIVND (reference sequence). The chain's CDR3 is CASSPRTGARETQYF. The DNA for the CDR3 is TGTGCCAGTAGTCCCCGGACTGGCGCCCGAGAGACCCAGTACTTC. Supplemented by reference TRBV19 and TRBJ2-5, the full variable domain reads DGGITQSPKYLFRKEGQNVTLSCEQNLNHDAMYWYRQDPGQGLRLIYYSQIVNDFQKGDIAEGYSVSREKKESFPLTVTSAQKNPTAFYLCASSPRTGARETQYFGPGTRLLVL.